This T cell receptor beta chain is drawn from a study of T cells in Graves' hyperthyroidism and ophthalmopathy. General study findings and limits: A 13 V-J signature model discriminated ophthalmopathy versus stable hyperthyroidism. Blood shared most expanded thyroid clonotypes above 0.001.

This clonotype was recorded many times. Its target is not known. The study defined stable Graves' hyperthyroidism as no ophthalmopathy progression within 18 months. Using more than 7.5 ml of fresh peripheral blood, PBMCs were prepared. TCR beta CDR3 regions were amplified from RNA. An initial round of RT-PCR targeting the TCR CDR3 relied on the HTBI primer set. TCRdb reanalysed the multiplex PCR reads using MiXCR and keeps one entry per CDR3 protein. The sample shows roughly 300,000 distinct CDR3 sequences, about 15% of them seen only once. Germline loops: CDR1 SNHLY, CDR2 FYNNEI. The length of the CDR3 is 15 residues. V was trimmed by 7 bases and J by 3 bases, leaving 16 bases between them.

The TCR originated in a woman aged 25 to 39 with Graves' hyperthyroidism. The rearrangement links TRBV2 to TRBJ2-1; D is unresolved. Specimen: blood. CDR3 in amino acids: CASTKGRTDYNEQFF. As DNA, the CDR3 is TGTGCCAGCACCAAAGGCAGGACCGACTACAATGAGCAGTTCTTC.